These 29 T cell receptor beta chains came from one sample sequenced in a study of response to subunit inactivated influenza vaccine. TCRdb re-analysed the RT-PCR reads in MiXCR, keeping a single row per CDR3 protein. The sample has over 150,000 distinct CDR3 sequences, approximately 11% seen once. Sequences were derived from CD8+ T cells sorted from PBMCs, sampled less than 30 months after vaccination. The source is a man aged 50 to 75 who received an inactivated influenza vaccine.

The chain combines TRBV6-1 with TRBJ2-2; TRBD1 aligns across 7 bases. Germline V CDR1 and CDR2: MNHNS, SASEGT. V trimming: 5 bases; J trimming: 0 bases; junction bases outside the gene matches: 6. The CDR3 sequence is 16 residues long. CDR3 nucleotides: TGTGCCAGCAGTCCGTCGGGACAGTCGAACACCGGGGAGCTGTTTTTT. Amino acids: CASSPSGQSNTGELFF.

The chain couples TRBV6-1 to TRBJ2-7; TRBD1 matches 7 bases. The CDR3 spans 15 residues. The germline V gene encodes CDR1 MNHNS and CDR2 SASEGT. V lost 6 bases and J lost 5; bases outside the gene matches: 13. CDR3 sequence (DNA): TGTGCCAGCAGCCCACTAGGGACAGAGTTCGACGAGCAGTACTTC. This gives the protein CASSPLGTEFDEQYF.

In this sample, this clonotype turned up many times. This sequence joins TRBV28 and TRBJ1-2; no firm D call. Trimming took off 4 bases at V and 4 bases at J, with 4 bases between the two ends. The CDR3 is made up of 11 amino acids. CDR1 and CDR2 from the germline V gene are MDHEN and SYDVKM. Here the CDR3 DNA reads TGTGCCAGCAGTTGGGGCTATGGCTACACCTTC. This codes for CASSWGYGYTF.

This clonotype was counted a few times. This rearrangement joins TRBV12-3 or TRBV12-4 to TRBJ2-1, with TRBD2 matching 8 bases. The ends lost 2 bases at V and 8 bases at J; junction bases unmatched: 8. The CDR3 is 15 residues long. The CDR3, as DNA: TGTGCCAGCAGTTTATCGGGAGGGCCGTTGCATGAGCAGTTCTTC. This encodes CASSLSGGPLHEQFF.

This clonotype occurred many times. The chain's CDR3 is CASSQGYRDRYYEQYF. The CDR3 DNA reads as TGCGCCAGCAGCCAAGGATACCGGGACAGGTACTACGAGCAGTACTTC. V usage is TRBV4-3 and J usage is TRBJ2-7; TRBD1 matches 8 bases. Germline V CDR1 and CDR2: LGHNA, YSLEER. This CDR3 is built from 16 residues. After removal of 1 base from V and 3 bases from J, the junction contained 8 bases not matched to a gene.

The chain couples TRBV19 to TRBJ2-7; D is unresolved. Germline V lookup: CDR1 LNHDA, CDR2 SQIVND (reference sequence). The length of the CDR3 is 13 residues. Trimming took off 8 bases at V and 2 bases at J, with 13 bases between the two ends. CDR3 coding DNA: TGTGCCAGTGCAGTCGGGTTAACCTACGAGCAGTACTTC. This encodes CASAVGLTYEQYF.

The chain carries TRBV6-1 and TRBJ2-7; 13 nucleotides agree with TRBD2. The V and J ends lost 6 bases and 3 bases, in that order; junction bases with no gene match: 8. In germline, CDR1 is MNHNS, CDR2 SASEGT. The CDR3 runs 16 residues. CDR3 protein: CASRIVTSGGDYEQYF. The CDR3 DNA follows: TGTGCCAGCAGAATTGTAACTAGCGGGGGGGACTACGAGCAGTACTTC.

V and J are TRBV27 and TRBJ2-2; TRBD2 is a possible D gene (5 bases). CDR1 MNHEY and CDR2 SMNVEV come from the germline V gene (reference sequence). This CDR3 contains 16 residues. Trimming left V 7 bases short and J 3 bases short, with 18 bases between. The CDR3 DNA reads TGTGCCAGCACGAGTTTTCCGGCGGGTGACACCGGGGAGCTGTTTTTT. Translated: CASTSFPAGDTGELFF.

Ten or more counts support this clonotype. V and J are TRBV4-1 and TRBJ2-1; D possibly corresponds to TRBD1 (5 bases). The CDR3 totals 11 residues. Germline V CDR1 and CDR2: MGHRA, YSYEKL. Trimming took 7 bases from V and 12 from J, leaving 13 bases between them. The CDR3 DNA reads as TGCGCCAGCACCCAGGGATTAAGGCAGTTCTTC. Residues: CASTQGLRQFF.

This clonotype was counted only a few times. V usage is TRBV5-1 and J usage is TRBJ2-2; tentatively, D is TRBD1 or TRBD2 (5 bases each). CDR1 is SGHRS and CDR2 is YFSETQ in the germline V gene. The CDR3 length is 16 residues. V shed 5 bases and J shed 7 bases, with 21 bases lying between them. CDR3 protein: CASSNGDHLVNGELFF. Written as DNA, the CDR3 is TGCGCCAGCAGTAACGGGGACCACCTCGTGAACGGGGAGCTGTTTTTT.

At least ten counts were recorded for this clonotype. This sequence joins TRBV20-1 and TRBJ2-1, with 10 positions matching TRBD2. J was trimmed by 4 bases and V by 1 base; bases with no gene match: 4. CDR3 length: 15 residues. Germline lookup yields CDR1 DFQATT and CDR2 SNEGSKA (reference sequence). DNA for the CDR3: TGCAGTGCTAGAGGGAGCGGGGGGGCGTACAATGAGCAGTTCTTC. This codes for CSARGSGGAYNEQFF.

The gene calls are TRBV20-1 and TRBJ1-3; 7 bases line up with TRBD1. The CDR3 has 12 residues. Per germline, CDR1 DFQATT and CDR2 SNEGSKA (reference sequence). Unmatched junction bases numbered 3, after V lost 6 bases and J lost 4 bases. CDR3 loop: CSAEGQGNTIYF. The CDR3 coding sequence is TGCAGTGCCGAGGGACAGGGAAACACCATATATTTT.

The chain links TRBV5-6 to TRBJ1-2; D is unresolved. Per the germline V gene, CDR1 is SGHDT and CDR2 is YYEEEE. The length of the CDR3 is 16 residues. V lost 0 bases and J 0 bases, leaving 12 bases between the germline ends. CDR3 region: CASSLDFVKTNYGYTF. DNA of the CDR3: TGTGCCAGCAGCTTGGATTTCGTCAAAACTAACTATGGCTACACCTTC.

The CDR3 nucleotides are TGTGCCAGCAGCTTGGTTCCTGTCGGGGGGGCCGGTAATGAGCAGTTCTTC. This encodes CASSLVPVGGAGNEQFF. This rearrangement joins TRBV11-2 to TRBJ2-1; 8 bases are shared with TRBD2. V shed 3 bases and J 7 bases; nucleotides not matched to a gene: 14. There are 17 residues in the CDR3. The V gene's germline CDR1 is SGHAT and CDR2 FQNNGV.

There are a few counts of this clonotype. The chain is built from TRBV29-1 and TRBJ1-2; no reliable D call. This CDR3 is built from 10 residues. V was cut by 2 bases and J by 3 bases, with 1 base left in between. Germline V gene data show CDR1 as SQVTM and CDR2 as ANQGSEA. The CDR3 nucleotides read TGCAGCGTTGAACACTATGGCTACACCTTC. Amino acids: CSVEHYGYTF.

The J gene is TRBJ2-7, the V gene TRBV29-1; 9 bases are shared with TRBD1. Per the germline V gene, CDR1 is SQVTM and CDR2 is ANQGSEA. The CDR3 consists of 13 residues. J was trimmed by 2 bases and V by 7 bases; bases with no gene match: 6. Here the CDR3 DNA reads TGCAGCGGGGGACAGGGAACCACCTACGAGCAGTACTTC. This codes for CSGGQGTTYEQYF.

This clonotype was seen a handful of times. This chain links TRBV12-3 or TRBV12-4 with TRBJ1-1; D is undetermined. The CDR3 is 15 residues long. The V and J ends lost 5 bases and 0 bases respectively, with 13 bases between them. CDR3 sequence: CASSHGAIMNTEAFF. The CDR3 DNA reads TGTGCCAGCAGTCACGGCGCCATTATGAACACTGAAGCTTTCTTT.

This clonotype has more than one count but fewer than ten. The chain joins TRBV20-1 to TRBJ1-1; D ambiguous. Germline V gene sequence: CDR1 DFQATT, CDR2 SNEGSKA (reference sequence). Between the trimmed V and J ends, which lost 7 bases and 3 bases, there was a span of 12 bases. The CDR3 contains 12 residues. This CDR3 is CSVEGLDTEAFF. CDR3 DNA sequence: TGCAGTGTTGAAGGTTTGGACACTGAAGCTTTCTTT.

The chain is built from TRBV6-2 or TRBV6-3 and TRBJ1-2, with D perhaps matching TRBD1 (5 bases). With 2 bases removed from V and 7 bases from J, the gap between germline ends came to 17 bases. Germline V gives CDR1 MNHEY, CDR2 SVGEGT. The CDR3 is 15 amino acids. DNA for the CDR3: TGTGCCAGCAGTTACCCCCCCGACAGTCCTTCTGGCTACACCTTC. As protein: CASSYPPDSPSGYTF.

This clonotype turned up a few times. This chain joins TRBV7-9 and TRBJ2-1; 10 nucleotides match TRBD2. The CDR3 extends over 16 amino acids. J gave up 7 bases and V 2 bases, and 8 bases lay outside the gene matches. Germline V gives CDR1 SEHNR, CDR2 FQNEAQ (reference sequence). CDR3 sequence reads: CASSLRGLAGVNEQFF. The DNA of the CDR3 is TGTGCCAGCAGCTTAAGGGGCCTAGCGGGAGTTAATGAGCAGTTCTTC. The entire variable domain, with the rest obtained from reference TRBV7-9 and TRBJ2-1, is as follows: DTGVSQNPRHKITKRGQNVTFRCDPISEHNRLYWYRQTLGQGPEFLTYFQNEAQLEKSRLLSDRFSAERPKGSFSTLEIQRTEQGDSAMYLCASSLRGLAGVNEQFFGPGTRLTVL.

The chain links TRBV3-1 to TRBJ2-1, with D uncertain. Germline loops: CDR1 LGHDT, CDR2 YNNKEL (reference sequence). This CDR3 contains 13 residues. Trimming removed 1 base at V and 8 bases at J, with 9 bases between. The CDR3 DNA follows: TGTGCCAGCAGCCAAGGACCGTTCCATGAGCAGTTCTTC. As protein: CASSQGPFHEQFF.

This chain's CDR3 is CASSPGEWQETQYF. In DNA, the CDR3 is TGTGCCAGCAGCCCCGGAGAATGGCAAGAGACCCAGTACTTC. V and J are TRBV7-6 and TRBJ2-5; D ambiguous. CDR1 is SGHVS, CDR2 FNYEAQ, per germline. Trimming pared 5 bases from V and 2 bases from J, leaving 12 bases between. This CDR3 is 14 amino acids long.

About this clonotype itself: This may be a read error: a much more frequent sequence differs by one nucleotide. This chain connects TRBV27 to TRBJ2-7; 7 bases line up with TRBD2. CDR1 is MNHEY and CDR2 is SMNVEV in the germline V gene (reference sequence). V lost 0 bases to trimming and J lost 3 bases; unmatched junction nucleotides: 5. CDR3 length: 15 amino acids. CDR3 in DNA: TGTGCCAGCAGTTTATCGGGCGGGGGACTCTACGAGCAGTACTTC. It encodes CASSLSGGGLYEQYF.

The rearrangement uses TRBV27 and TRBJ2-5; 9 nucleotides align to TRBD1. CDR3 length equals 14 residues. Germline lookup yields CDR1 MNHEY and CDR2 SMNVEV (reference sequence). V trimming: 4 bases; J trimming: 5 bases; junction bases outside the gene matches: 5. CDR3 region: CASSSTGGWETQYF. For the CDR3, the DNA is TGTGCCAGCAGTTCTACAGGGGGCTGGGAGACCCAGTACTTC.

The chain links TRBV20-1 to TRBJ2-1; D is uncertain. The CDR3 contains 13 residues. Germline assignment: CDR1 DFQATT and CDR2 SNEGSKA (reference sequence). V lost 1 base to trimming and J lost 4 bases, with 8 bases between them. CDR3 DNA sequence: TGCAGTGCTAGAGGCCAAGGTTACAATGAGCAGTTCTTC. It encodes CSARGQGYNEQFF.

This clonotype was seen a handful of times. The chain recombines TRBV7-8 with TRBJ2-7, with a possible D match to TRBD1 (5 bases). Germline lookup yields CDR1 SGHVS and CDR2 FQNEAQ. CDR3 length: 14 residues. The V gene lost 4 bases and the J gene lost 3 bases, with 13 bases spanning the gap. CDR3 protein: CASSSRGGDYEQYF. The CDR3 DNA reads TGTGCCAGCAGCTCAAGGGGCGGCGACTACGAGCAGTACTTC. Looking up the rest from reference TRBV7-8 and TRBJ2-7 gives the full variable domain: GAGVSQSPRYKVAKRGQDVALRCDPISGHVSLFWYQQALGQGPEFLTYFQNEAQLDKSGLPSDRFFAERPEGSVSTLKIQRTQQEDSAVYLCASSSRGGDYEQYFGPGTRLTVT.

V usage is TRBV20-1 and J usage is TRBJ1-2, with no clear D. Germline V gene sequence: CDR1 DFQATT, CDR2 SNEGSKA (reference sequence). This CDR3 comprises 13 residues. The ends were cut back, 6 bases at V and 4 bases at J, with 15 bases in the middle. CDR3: CSAPSQDFYGYTF. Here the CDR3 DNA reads TGCAGTGCCCCCTCGCAGGATTTCTATGGCTACACCTTC.

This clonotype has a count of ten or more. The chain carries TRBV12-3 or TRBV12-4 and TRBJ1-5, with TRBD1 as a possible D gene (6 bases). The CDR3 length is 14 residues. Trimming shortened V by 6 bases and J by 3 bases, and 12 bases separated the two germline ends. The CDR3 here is CASSTTGPNQPQHF. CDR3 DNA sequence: TGTGCCAGCAGCACAACAGGGCCCAATCAGCCCCAGCATTTT.

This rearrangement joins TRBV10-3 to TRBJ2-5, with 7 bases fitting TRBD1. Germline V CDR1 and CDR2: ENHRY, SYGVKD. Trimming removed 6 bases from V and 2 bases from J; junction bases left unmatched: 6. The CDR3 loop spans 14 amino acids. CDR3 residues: CAIRAVTGQETQYF. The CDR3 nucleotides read TGTGCCATCAGAGCCGTGACAGGGCAAGAGACCCAGTACTTC.